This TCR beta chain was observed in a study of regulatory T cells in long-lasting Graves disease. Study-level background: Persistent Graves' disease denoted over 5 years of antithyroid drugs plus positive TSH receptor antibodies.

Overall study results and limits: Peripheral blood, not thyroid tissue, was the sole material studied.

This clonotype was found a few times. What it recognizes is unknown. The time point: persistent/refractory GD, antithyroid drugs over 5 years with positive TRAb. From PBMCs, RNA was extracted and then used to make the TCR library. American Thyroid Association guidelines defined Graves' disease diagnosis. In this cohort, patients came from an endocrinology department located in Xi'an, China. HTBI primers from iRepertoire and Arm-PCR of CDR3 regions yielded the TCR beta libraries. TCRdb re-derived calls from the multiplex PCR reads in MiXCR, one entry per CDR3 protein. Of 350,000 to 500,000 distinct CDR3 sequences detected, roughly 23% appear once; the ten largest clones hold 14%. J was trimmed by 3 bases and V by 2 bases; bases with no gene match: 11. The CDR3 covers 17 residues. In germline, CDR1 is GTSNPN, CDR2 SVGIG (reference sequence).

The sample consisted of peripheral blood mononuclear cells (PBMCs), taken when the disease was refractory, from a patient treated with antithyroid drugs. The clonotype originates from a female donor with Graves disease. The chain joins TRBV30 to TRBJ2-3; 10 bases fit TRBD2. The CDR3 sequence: CAWSPSKGLADTDTQYF. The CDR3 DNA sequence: TGTGCCTGGAGTCCTTCGAAAGGACTAGCGGATACAGATACGCAGTATTTT.